The text below deals with one TCR beta chain. The data belong to a study of CD8 T cells in Susac syndrome. The J segment lost 2 bases and the V segment lost 1 base, leaving 0 bases of the junction unmatched. The CDR3 loop spans 16 amino acids. CDR1 is LGHNA, CDR2 YSLEER, per germline. Recently defined diagnostic criteria for definite or probable disease were fulfilled by Susac syndrome patients. A quantity of about 0.5 to 1 ug RNA underwent reverse transcription using random hexamers. The method of amplification for TCR beta CDR3 was immunoSEQ multiplex PCR, covering 54 Vbeta and 13 Jbeta. MiXCR, run by TCRdb on the immunoSEQ multiplex PCR reads, gives a single entry per CDR3 protein. The sample yields 150,000 to 200,000 distinct CDR3 sequences, around 96% seen once.

This TCR was recovered from a human donor with Susac syndrome. The sequenced material came from CD4+ T cells from PBMCs. The V and J genes are TRBV4-3 and TRBJ2-6, with 9 bases aligning to TRBD1. Here the CDR3 reads CASSQGQGAGANVLTF. As DNA, the CDR3 is TGCGCCAGCAGCCAAGGACAGGGGGCTGGGGCCAACGTCCTGACTTTC.